Listed here are 21 T cell receptor beta chains from one sample, sequenced in a study of post-analysis software for immune sequencing data. Regarding the study as a whole: With TRBV5-6, TRBV5-1 and TRBV20-1 included, 4 or 5 TRBV segments were more frequent in patients than in controls.

Carried by the TCR beta cDNA libraries were unique molecular identifiers. TCRdb reprocessed the PCR reads via MiXCR and lists one record per CDR3 protein. The sample has roughly 400,000 distinct CDR3 sequences; over 30% are singletons. Their antigen targets remain unknown. The specimen was blood. Every receptor here comes from a girl aged 2-10 years with multiple sclerosis.

This clonotype was found a few times. The gene calls are TRBV29-1 and TRBJ2-1, with D tentatively TRBD1 (5 bases). Germline V lookup: CDR1 SQVTM, CDR2 ANQGSEA. The CDR3 sequence is 13 residues long. V was cut by 4 bases and J by 4 bases, with 11 bases left in between. CDR3 coding DNA: TGCAGCGTTGTCAGGGTGGATTACAATGAGCAGTTCTTC. Translation gives CSVVRVDYNEQFF.

The chain couples TRBV4-2 to TRBJ2-1; TRBD1 agrees at 8 bases. The CDR3 loop spans 17 amino acids. CDR1 is LGHNA, CDR2 YNFKEQ, per germline. J lost 7 bases, V lost 4 bases, and 15 bases had no gene match. The CDR3 nucleotides read TGTGCCAGCAGCCCATCGAAGAGACCAGGGGGCCGAAATGAGCAGTTCTTC. Translation: CASSPSKRPGGRNEQFF.

This clonotype was counted only a few times. This rearrangement joins TRBV7-2 to TRBJ2-7, with D perhaps TRBD1 or TRBD2 (5 bases each). Trimming left V 1 base short and J 3 bases short, with 10 bases between. The V gene's germline CDR1 is SGHTA and CDR2 FQGNSA. This CDR3 spans 14 amino acids. The CDR3 DNA sequence: TGTGCCAGCAGCTTAGGAGGGGCTTTCTACGAGCAGTACTTC. Its translation is CASSLGGAFYEQYF.

This rearrangement joins TRBV4-3 to TRBJ1-4, with 9 bases aligning to TRBD1. The germline V gene encodes CDR1 LGHNA and CDR2 YSLEER. The CDR3 runs to 17 residues. V gave up 0 bases and J gave up 8 bases; unmatched junction bases: 10. CDR3 coding DNA: TGCGCCAGCAGCCAAGACCCGATCGGGACAGGGAAGGAAAAACTGTTTTTT. Protein sequence: CASSQDPIGTGKEKLFF.

V usage is TRBV5-1 and J usage is TRBJ2-1; 13 bases are shared with TRBD2. The CDR3 sequence is 15 residues long. Germline V gene data show CDR1 as SGHRS and CDR2 as YFSETQ. V was pared by 0 bases and J by 10 bases, with 4 bases of the junction left unmatched. CDR3 region: CASSLGGLAGDEQFF. The CDR3 DNA follows: TGCGCCAGCAGCTTGGGTGGACTAGCGGGAGACGAGCAGTTCTTC.

The chain joins TRBV28 to TRBJ1-5; 7 nucleotides align to TRBD1. This CDR3 is 15 amino acids long. Losses at the gene ends were 6 bases for V and 1 base for J; bases not matched to a gene: 6. The V gene's germline CDR1 is MDHEN and CDR2 SYDVKM. The DNA for the CDR3 is TGTGCCAGCAGCAGTCCCAGGGGGAGCAATCAGCCCCAGCATTTT. Its protein product is CASSSPRGSNQPQHF.

In DNA, the CDR3 is TGCAGTGCTAGAGGAACAGGGGGCAAGTACGAGCAGTACTTC. The encoded protein is CSARGTGGKYEQYF. The chain has TRBV20-1 and TRBJ2-7; TRBD1 aligns across 9 bases. The CDR3 contains 14 residues. Per the germline V gene, CDR1 is DFQATT and CDR2 is SNEGSKA (reference sequence). V lost 1 base to trimming and J lost 4 bases; unmatched junction nucleotides: 5.

As for this clonotype: At one end, the junction sequence differs from germline, possibly due to a read error. This rearrangement joins TRBV29-1 to TRBJ2-1, with D perhaps TRBD1 or TRBD2 (5 bases each). The germline CDR1 and CDR2 sequences are SQVTM and ANQGSEA. The CDR3 contains 12 residues. The CDR3 spells CSVERPRGELFF. The CDR3 DNA is TGCAGCGTTGAGCGACCGAGAGGGGAGCTGTTCTTC.

The chain couples TRBV5-1 to TRBJ2-2; 7 bases map to TRBD1. Germline V gene sequence: CDR1 SGHRS, CDR2 YFSETQ. V shed 1 base and J 5 bases; nucleotides not matched to a gene: 11. This CDR3 comprises 17 residues. The CDR3 spells CASSLMLRTGGTGELFF. The CDR3, as DNA: TGCGCCAGCAGCTTGATGCTGCGGACAGGAGGTACCGGGGAGCTGTTTTTT.

This clonotype has more than one count but fewer than ten. The V call is TRBV28, the J call TRBJ2-1; 9 bases align to TRBD1. The junction had 7 bases not matched to a gene; V was cut back by 2 bases and J by 5 bases. Germline CDR1 is MDHEN and CDR2 is SYDVKM. CDR3 length equals 16 residues. CDR3 loop: CASSLLGTGKDNEQFF. The CDR3, as DNA: TGTGCCAGCAGTTTACTGGGGACAGGGAAAGACAATGAGCAGTTCTTC.

The chain couples TRBV12-5 to TRBJ2-3, with 8 bases lining up with TRBD2. CDR3 length: 13 amino acids. V shed 6 bases, J shed 5 bases, and the junction held 4 bases outside the gene matches. Germline CDR1 reads LGHNT; CDR2 reads FRNRAP. The DNA for the CDR3 is TGTGCTAGTGGCCCGGGGACTAGAGATACGCAGTATTTT. This sequence encodes CASGPGTRDTQYF.

This rearrangement joins TRBV5-1 to TRBJ2-5; TRBD1 is a possible D gene (6 bases). Trimming removed 3 bases from V and 5 bases from J, with 14 bases in between. The CDR3 sequence is 14 residues long. Germline V gene sequence: CDR1 SGHRS, CDR2 YFSETQ. As DNA, the CDR3 is TGCGCCAGCAGCTCGAATACAGGGATCGAGACCCAGTACTTC. Amino acids: CASSSNTGIETQYF.

The chain has TRBV18 and TRBJ2-7, with D perhaps TRBD1 (6 bases). The J call is in doubt because the DNA end fits TRBJ2-5 better. The CDR3 consists of 14 residues. Germline CDR1 is KGHSH and CDR2 is LQKENI. Here the CDR3 reads CASSPSNREETQYF. CDR3 nucleotides: TGTGCCAGCTCACCCTCGAACAGGGAAGAGACCCAGTACTTC.

This clonotype was seen a few times. V and J are TRBV7-9 and TRBJ2-7; TRBD2 matches 10 bases. J gave up 8 bases and V 2 bases, and 6 bases lay outside the gene matches. Germline CDR1 is SEHNR and CDR2 is FQNEAQ (reference sequence). This CDR3 comprises 14 residues. The CDR3 nucleotides read TGTGCCAGCAGCTTAATTAGCGGGGGGATGAAGCAGTACTTC. Protein product: CASSLISGGMKQYF.

The chain is built from TRBV7-9 and TRBJ1-2; D not resolved. This CDR3 spans 15 amino acids. From germline, CDR1 is SEHNR and CDR2 FQNEAQ (reference sequence). V gave up 5 bases and J gave up 1 base, with 14 bases separating them. The CDR3 is CASSTGININYGYTF. Here the CDR3 DNA reads TGTGCCAGCAGCACCGGGATAAATATTAACTATGGCTACACCTTC.

The rearrangement links TRBV7-2 to TRBJ2-7; a weak D match, TRBD2 (6 bases). V shed 5 bases and J shed 0 bases, with 20 bases lying between them. Germline lookup yields CDR1 SGHTA and CDR2 FQGNSA. CDR3 length: 17 amino acids. DNA of the CDR3: TGTGCCAGCAGCAGCCGCCCTGGACTATTCAACTCCTACGAGCAGTACTTC. Protein sequence: CASSSRPGLFNSYEQYF.

The chain recombines TRBV6-6 with TRBJ2-5, with TRBD2 matching 10 bases. The CDR3 runs 17 residues. Germline trimming cut 2 bases from V and 4 bases from J; bases unmatched to any gene: 10. Germline values: CDR1 MNHNY, CDR2 SVGAGI (reference sequence). This CDR3 is CASSYPGTSVLGETQYF. The CDR3 region has the DNA TGTGCCAGCAGTTACCCCGGGACTAGCGTTTTAGGAGAGACCCAGTACTTC.

This clonotype was recorded a few times. The V and J genes are TRBV10-3 and TRBJ2-7; 7 positions match TRBD1. CDR3 length: 16 residues. The germline V gene has CDR1 ENHRY and CDR2 SYGVKD. Trimming cost V 0 bases and J 0 bases; bases outside gene matches: 5. CDR3 DNA sequence: TGTGCCATCAGTGAGTCGGGACGGACAGGCTCCTACGAGCAGTACTTC. It yields the protein CAISESGRTGSYEQYF.

The J gene is TRBJ2-7, the V gene TRBV20-1, with a possible D match to TRBD2 (6 bases). CDR1 and CDR2 from the germline V gene are DFQATT and SNEGSKA (reference sequence). This CDR3 is built from 11 residues. Trimming removed 6 bases from V and 3 bases from J, with 9 bases in between. The CDR3 DNA reads as TGCAGTGCAGGGGACTTCTACGAGCAGTACTTC. Residues: CSAGDFYEQYF.

The chain has TRBV2 and TRBJ1-1, with 7 bases fitting TRBD1. The trim removed 5 bases at V and 2 bases at J, leaving 5 bases unmatched. CDR1 and CDR2 (germline): SNHLY, FYNNEI. The CDR3 spans 14 residues. CDR3 amino acids: CASSLRQGNTEAFF. The CDR3 coding sequence is TGTGCCAGCAGTCTCAGACAGGGAAACACTGAAGCTTTCTTT.

This clonotype appeared a few times. An end of the junction differs from the germline gene, which may be a read error. The V gene is TRBV29-1, the J gene TRBJ1-2, with D perhaps TRBD1 (5 bases). This CDR3 has 13 amino acids. The V gene's germline CDR1 is SQVTM and CDR2 ANQGSEA. The CDR3 nucleotides are TGCAGCGTTGATTCAGGGAAGAACTCTGGCTACACCTTC. It specifies CSVDSGKNSGYTF. The variable domain in full, completed from reference TRBV29-1 and TRBJ1-2, reads SAVISQKPSRDICQRGTSLTIQCQVDSQVTMMFWYRQQPGQSLTLIATANQGSEATYESGFVIDKFPISRPNLTFSTLTVSNMSPEDSSIYLCSVDSGKNSGYTFGSGTRLTVV.